Presented here are 30 T cell receptor beta chains from one specimen sequenced in a study of high-grade serous ovarian cancer treatment subgroups. The data were produced by immunoSEQ multiplex PCR, yet TCRdb's version contains in-frame clones alone and is incomplete. The table records about 12,000 clones, roughly 88% of them present only once. Tumor samples were obtained before definitive surgery or chemotherapy. The sequencing sample was made of tumor tissue. Receptors were obtained from a human donor with high-grade serous ovarian cancer.

This chain joins TRBV6-1 and TRBJ1-3; 8 nucleotides line up with TRBD1. CDR3 length equals 17 residues. V shed 2 bases and J 0 bases; nucleotides not matched to a gene: 6. Germline CDR1 and CDR2: MNHNS and SASEGT. CDR3 sequence (DNA): TGTGCCAGCAGTGAAAGGGCAGGGGGCGTCTCTGGAAACACCATATATTTT. It encodes CASSERAGGVSGNTIYF.

This clone appeared a few times. The rearrangement links TRBV2 to TRBJ1-3; 9 nucleotides align to TRBD1. Germline V lookup: CDR1 SNHLY, CDR2 FYNNEI. This CDR3 spans 15 amino acids. V lost 5 bases, J lost 4 bases, and 6 bases stayed unmatched. CDR3 nucleotide sequence: TGTGCCAGCAGTCAACAGGGGGCGCGAGGAAACACCATATATTTT. Its translation: CASSQQGARGNTIYF.

The chain employs TRBV14 and TRBJ1-3; D is ambiguous. The CDR3 has 14 amino acids. Germline values: CDR1 SGHDN, CDR2 FVKESK. Trimming took 4 bases from V and 4 from J, leaving 11 bases between them. The CDR3 bases are TGTGCCAGCAGCCCCTACGGCTCCGGAAACACCATATATTTT. Translation gives CASSPYGSGNTIYF.

The CDR3 nucleotides are TGTGCCAGTAGGCTAAGGGACAGGGGCAACACCATATATTTT. This sequence encodes CASRLRDRGNTIYF. The chain is built from TRBV19 and TRBJ1-3; 10 bases fit TRBD1. The J segment lost 7 bases and the V segment lost 6 bases, leaving 6 bases of the junction unmatched. The CDR3 runs to 14 residues. Germline CDR1 and CDR2: LNHDA and SQIVND (reference sequence).

The chain links TRBV6-1 to TRBJ1-1; tentatively, D is TRBD1 (6 bases). V was cut by 5 bases and J by 4 bases, with 17 bases left in between. Germline V gives CDR1 MNHNS, CDR2 SASEGT. The CDR3 extends over 15 amino acids. This chain's CDR3 is CASSSRGGGITEAFF. The CDR3 DNA is TGTGCCAGCAGTTCCCGAGGGGGGGGTATCACTGAAGCTTTCTTT.

The CDR3 protein is CASSPNPRQSYGYTF. CDR3 DNA: TGCGCCAGCAGCCCTAATCCAAGACAGTCTTATGGCTACACCTTC. The rearrangement joins TRBV4-3 to TRBJ1-2; possible D gene TRBD1, 5 bases. Looked up from germline, CDR1 is LGHNA and CDR2 is YSLEER. Trimming cost V 4 bases and J 5 bases, with 17 bases left between them. This CDR3 spans 15 amino acids.

This clone was seen a single time. The J gene is TRBJ1-2, the V gene TRBV7-9, with 8 bases that match TRBD1. Germline-derived CDR1 and CDR2 are SEHNR and FQNEAQ (reference sequence). This CDR3 region has 13 residues. The V and J ends lost 6 bases and 8 bases, in that order; junction bases with no gene match: 8. CDR3 sequence (DNA): TGTGCCAGCAGTCCTAACCGGGACAGGGGCTACACCTTC. It yields the protein CASSPNRDRGYTF.

V and J are TRBV28 and TRBJ2-7; 7 bases match TRBD2. The trim removed 5 bases at V and 5 bases at J, leaving 9 bases unmatched. The CDR3 contains 14 residues. Germline CDR1 is MDHEN and CDR2 is SYDVKM. The CDR3 nucleotides read TGTGCCAGCAGTACCACGGGGAGGGTCCACGAGCAGTACTTC. This encodes CASSTTGRVHEQYF.

This clone was observed once. This chain connects TRBV5-1 to TRBJ1-4; D unresolved. The germline CDR1 and CDR2 sequences are SGHRS and YFSETQ. This CDR3 spans 15 amino acids. V was pared by 0 bases and J by 6 bases, with 12 bases between. The CDR3 bases are TGCGCCAGCAGCTTGGGTGTGGGCGCAGATGAAAAACTGTTTTTT. Translation: CASSLGVGADEKLFF.

In this sample, this clone turned up once. This chain joins TRBV7-9 and TRBJ1-1, with a possible D match to TRBD1 (5 bases). V lost 4 bases and J 5 bases, leaving 8 bases between the germline ends. Germline CDR1 reads SEHNR; CDR2 reads FQNEAQ (reference sequence). The CDR3 is 12 residues long. The CDR3 loop is CASSSPGTEAFF. CDR3 DNA: TGTGCCAGCAGCTCACCAGGGACTGAAGCTTTCTTT.

The genes are TRBV5-6 and TRBJ2-7; D is unclear. There are 13 residues in the CDR3. The V gene's germline CDR1 is SGHDT and CDR2 YYEEEE. Trimming shortened V by 1 base and J by 1 base, and 6 bases separated the two germline ends. The DNA for the CDR3 is TGTGCCAGCAGCTTGTATTCATCCTACGAGCAGTACGTC. This codes for CASSLYSSYEQYV.

The rearrangement joins TRBV19 to TRBJ1-2; a possible D gene is TRBD1 (6 bases). The CDR3 loop spans 13 amino acids. The germline V gene encodes CDR1 LNHDA and CDR2 SQIVND (reference sequence). V lost 3 bases and J 5 bases, leaving 10 bases between the germline ends. The CDR3 sequence is CASSIGQSYGYTF. The CDR3 DNA reads TGTGCCAGTAGTATTGGACAGTCGTATGGCTACACCTTC.

This clone was counted only a few times. The rearrangement links TRBV4-3 to TRBJ2-5; D perhaps matches TRBD2 (5 bases). This CDR3 has 14 amino acids. V shed 3 bases and J shed 1 base, with 9 bases lying between them. Germline-derived CDR1 and CDR2 are LGHNA and YSLEER. The CDR3 loop reads CASSQSGSQETQYF. The CDR3 nucleotides are TGCGCCAGCAGCCAGAGCGGCAGCCAAGAGACCCAGTACTTC.

The count of this clone is one. The gene calls are TRBV5-4 and TRBJ2-7; TRBD1 agrees at 7 bases. Germline V lookup: CDR1 SGHNT, CDR2 YYREEE (reference sequence). The V and J ends lost 0 bases and 4 bases, in that order; junction bases with no gene match: 4. This CDR3 has 14 amino acids. In DNA, the CDR3 is TGTGCCAGCAGCTTGGGAGGGGGCAGGTACGAGCAGTACTTC. Translated, it gives CASSLGGGRYEQYF.

This chain connects TRBV5-6 to TRBJ1-2, with a tentative D call TRBD1 (6 bases). CDR3 length equals 16 residues. The germline V gene has CDR1 SGHDT and CDR2 YYEEEE. The V gene lost 4 bases and the J gene lost 0 bases, with 16 bases spanning the gap. The CDR3 DNA is TGTGCCAGCAGCCGGAGTCAGGGGATAGCTAACTATGGCTACACCTTC. Protein sequence: CASSRSQGIANYGYTF.

V gene TRBV27 combines with J gene TRBJ2-7, with 12 bases fitting TRBD1. The CDR3 has 15 amino acids. The V gene end was trimmed by 5 bases and the J gene end by 4 bases; junction bases not matched to a gene: 6. Germline V lookup: CDR1 MNHEY, CDR2 SMNVEV (reference sequence). CDR3 coding DNA: TGTGCCAGCAGTATTGGGACAGGGGGCAGGTACGAGCAGTACTTC. It codes for CASSIGTGGRYEQYF.

The chain carries TRBV5-1 and TRBJ1-1; D gene uncertain. V was shortened by 0 bases and J by 5 bases, with 17 bases between the two germline ends. This CDR3 has 16 residues. Germline V gene lookup returns CDR1 SGHRS and CDR2 YFSETQ. CDR3 nucleotide sequence: TGCGCCAGCAGCTTGGACTATGGCCTCGCGGGGACTGAAGCTTTCTTT. Encoded protein: CASSLDYGLAGTEAFF. Full variable domain (rest looked up from reference TRBV5-1 and TRBJ1-1): KAGVTQTPRYLIKTRGQQVTLSCSPISGHRSVSWYQQTPGQGLQFLFEYFSETQRNKGNFPGRFSGRQFSNSRSEMNVSTLELGDSALYLCASSLDYGLAGTEAFFGQGTRLTVV.

CDR3 residues: CASSVQTGTYEQYF. The CDR3 nucleotides read TGCGCCAGCAGCGTACAGACAGGCACCTACGAGCAGTACTTC. The gene calls are TRBV5-1 and TRBJ2-7; D is possibly TRBD1 (6 bases). This CDR3 contains 14 residues. CDR1 is SGHRS, CDR2 YFSETQ, per germline. V was shortened by 4 bases and J by 2 bases, with 13 bases between the two germline ends.

The chain recombines TRBV23-1 with TRBJ2-5, with D maybe TRBD2 (7 bases). TRBV23-1 is labeled an ORF, and its function is uncertain. Trimming took 8 bases from V and 1 from J, leaving 17 bases between them. The CDR3 length is 15 residues. CDR3 amino acids: CASGGDIFFQETQYF. Written as DNA, the CDR3 is TGCGCCAGCGGGGGGGACATCTTCTTCCAAGAGACCCAGTACTTC.

V usage is TRBV27 and J usage is TRBJ2-7; 8 bases match TRBD1. Germline V gene lookup returns CDR1 MNHEY and CDR2 SMNVEV (reference sequence). The ends lost 5 bases at V and 5 bases at J; junction bases unmatched: 8. This CDR3 has 14 residues. This CDR3 reads CASSRRQGMHEQYV. CDR3 coding DNA: TGTGCCAGCAGTCGTAGACAGGGGATGCACGAGCAGTACGTC.

The chain employs TRBV4-2 and TRBJ1-1; 7 bases are shared with TRBD1. This CDR3 has 15 residues. Losses at the gene ends were 6 bases for V and 2 bases for J; bases not matched to a gene: 9. Germline lookup yields CDR1 LGHNA and CDR2 YNFKEQ. Here the CDR3 DNA reads TGTGCCAGCAGACCGAGACAGGGTCTCAACACTGAAGCTTTCTTT. As protein: CASRPRQGLNTEAFF.

The chain carries TRBV27 and TRBJ2-1; D uncertain. The CDR3 contains 13 residues. V lost 4 bases to trimming and J lost 4 bases, with 8 bases between them. Germline V CDR1 and CDR2: MNHEY, SMNVEV (reference sequence). In DNA, the CDR3 is TGTGCCAGCAGTTCCCCGAGGTACAATGAGCAGTTCTTC. It codes for CASSSPRYNEQFF.

CDR3 sequence (DNA): TGTGCCAGCAGCCCACAGGGGGCGGGAGAGACCCAGTACTTC. Its translation is CASSPQGAGETQYF. V is TRBV7-9 and J is TRBJ2-5; 9 bases agree with TRBD1. Germline V gene lookup returns CDR1 SEHNR and CDR2 FQNEAQ (reference sequence). Unmatched junction bases numbered 5, after V lost 5 bases and J lost 4 bases. The CDR3 consists of 14 residues.

V usage is TRBV5-4 and J usage is TRBJ2-5; D uncertain. The CDR3 length is 15 residues. The germline V gene encodes CDR1 SGHNT and CDR2 YYREEE (reference sequence). V lost 0 bases to trimming and J lost 5 bases, with 14 bases between them. CDR3 DNA sequence: TGTGCCAGCAGCTTGGGACTGACCTCCCGGGAGACCCAGTACTTC. Its translation: CASSLGLTSRETQYF.

The chain employs TRBV4-1 and TRBJ2-7; TRBD1 aligns across 8 bases. Trimming cost V 2 bases and J 5 bases; bases outside gene matches: 11. CDR3 size: 16 residues. The germline V gene encodes CDR1 MGHRA and CDR2 YSYEKL. The CDR3 DNA reads TGCGCCAGCAGCCAATTCCCTGGACAGGGCCGGGACGAGCAGTACTTC. Translation gives CASSQFPGQGRDEQYF.

This chain joins TRBV11-2 and TRBJ2-3; weak D call: TRBD2 (5 bases). Germline V CDR1 and CDR2: SGHAT, FQNNGV. Trimming took 5 bases from V and 4 from J, leaving 13 bases between them. CDR3 length: 14 residues. CDR3 residues: CASSLPVGADTQYF. The CDR3 nucleotides read TGTGCCAGCAGCCTACCCGTCGGGGCAGATACGCAGTATTTT.

The genes are TRBV10-2 and TRBJ2-7; 9 bases match TRBD1. V gave up 6 bases and J gave up 6 bases; unmatched junction bases: 12. Germline loops: CDR1 WSHSY, CDR2 SAAADI. The CDR3 has 15 residues. CDR3 in amino acids: CASRRDRVSTSEQYF. In DNA, the CDR3 is TGCGCCAGCAGGAGGGACAGGGTCTCTACCAGCGAGCAGTACTTC.

The chain employs TRBV6-5 and TRBJ1-6, with TRBD1 as a possible D gene (6 bases). Germline V lookup: CDR1 MNHEY, CDR2 SVGAGI. The CDR3 runs 16 residues. Trimming stripped 0 bases from V and 6 bases from J, with 12 bases between. Here the CDR3 reads CASSYSRGRLNSPLHF. For the CDR3, the DNA is TGTGCCAGCAGTTACTCCAGGGGAAGGCTTAATTCACCCCTCCACTTT.

The J gene is TRBJ2-6, the V gene TRBV19; no firm D call. Germline lookup yields CDR1 LNHDA and CDR2 SQIVND (reference sequence). This CDR3 spans 15 amino acids. Trimming shortened V by 3 bases and J by 0 bases, and 6 bases separated the two germline ends. CDR3 protein: CASSIGHSGANVLTF. Written as DNA, the CDR3 is TGTGCCAGTAGTATTGGGCACTCTGGGGCCAACGTCCTGACTTTC.

The V call is TRBV28, the J call TRBJ1-5; perhaps TRBD1 as D (5 bases). This CDR3 comprises 13 residues. V lost 6 bases and J lost 6, with 12 bases in between. Germline V gene lookup returns CDR1 MDHEN and CDR2 SYDVKM. CDR3 nucleotide sequence: TGTGCCAGCAGCTCAGGGTTTGGTCAGCCCCAGCATTTT. This codes for CASSSGFGQPQHF.